One and the same sample provided the 31 T cell receptor beta chains below, sequenced in a study of shared clonotypes between healthy human individuals. The data were produced by immunoSEQ multiplex PCR, yet TCRdb's version contains in-frame clones alone and is incomplete. The sample records some 2,000,000 clones, 85% to 95% being singletons. The sample was naive CD4+ T cells sorted from blood. As for subset: CD45RA+ positively selected. The receptors originated from a man aged 18-30 years in good health.

In this sample, this clone turned up a few times. This chain links TRBV2 with TRBJ1-4, with TRBD1 identical over 7 bases. The V and J ends lost 8 bases and 8 bases, in that order; junction bases with no gene match: 8. From germline, CDR1 is SNHLY and CDR2 FYNNEI. The CDR3 contains 13 residues. The CDR3 nucleotides are TGTGCCAGCTTGCGGCAGGGGGGCGAAAAACTGTTTTTT. It is translated as CASLRQGGEKLFF.

The V and J genes are TRBV7-9 and TRBJ2-6, with 9 bases aligning to TRBD1. V was clipped by 5 bases and J by 0 bases; unmatched bases: 5. The CDR3 has 17 amino acids. Germline-derived CDR1 and CDR2 are SEHNR and FQNEAQ (reference sequence). In nucleotides, the CDR3 is TGTGCCAGCAGCCCCGGGACAGGGCACTCTGGGGCCAACGTCCTGACTTTC. The encoded protein is CASSPGTGHSGANVLTF.

As regards this clone: The limits of the CDR3 on the DNA are not certain, so only TCRdb's listed CDR3 is given. The chain links TRBV18 to TRBJ1-2. 14 amino acids form the CDR3, both terminal residues included. Germline V gives CDR1 KGHSH, CDR2 LQKENI. The CDR3 sequence: CASSPPWAAGSPTF.

The rearrangement links TRBV10-1 to TRBJ2-5; 9 nucleotides match TRBD1. Trimming took 4 bases from V and 6 from J; bases not matched to a gene: 3. Germline CDR1 WNHNN, CDR2 SYGVQD (reference sequence). The CDR3 is 13 residues long. The DNA for the CDR3 is TGCGCCAGCAGTGTGGACAGGGGCCAGACCCAGTACTTC. It codes for CASSVDRGQTQYF.

J is TRBJ1-1 and V is TRBV10-3, with 11 bases identical to TRBD1. Germline V gives CDR1 ENHRY, CDR2 SYGVKD. V was clipped by 10 bases and J by 5 bases; unmatched bases: 3. The CDR3 covers 12 residues. This CDR3 is CATGTGGTEAFF. The CDR3 DNA is TGTGCCACTGGGACAGGGGGTACTGAAGCTTTCTTT.

The chain combines TRBV19 with TRBJ1-5; no clear D. The CDR3 length is 16 residues. V dropped 7 bases and J dropped 6 bases, with 22 bases sitting between them. Germline V gives CDR1 LNHDA, CDR2 SQIVND (reference sequence). The CDR3 DNA reads TGTGCCAGTACTAAGGAGAGCTGGGTAGGAGGTCAGCCCCAGCATTTT. Protein product: CASTKESWVGGQPQHF.

This chain uses TRBV4-3 with TRBJ1-2; TRBD1 agrees at 7 bases. Germline CDR1 LGHNA, CDR2 YSLEER. V lost 4 bases to trimming and J lost 7 bases; unmatched junction nucleotides: 12. This CDR3 has 15 residues. The CDR3 DNA reads as TGCGCCAGCAGCCTTTTCCTCACAGGGGCGGCTGGCTACACCTTC. It encodes CASSLFLTGAAGYTF.

The genes are TRBV6-5 and TRBJ2-7, with 7 bases identical to TRBD2. The V and J ends lost 6 bases and 2 bases, in that order; junction bases with no gene match: 10. CDR1 MNHEY and CDR2 SVGAGI come from the germline V gene. CDR3 size: 15 residues. CDR3 protein: CASRPGTKVPYEQYF. CDR3 sequence (DNA): TGTGCCAGCAGACCCGGGACTAAAGTACCCTACGAGCAGTACTTC.

Only one count was recorded for this clone. The CDR3 DNA reads TGTGCCAGCAGCTCCCAGATAAATCAGCCCCAGCATTTT. Translation gives CASSSQINQPQHF. The V call is TRBV5-8, the J call TRBJ1-5; D not resolved. V was pared by 3 bases and J by 4 bases, with 8 bases between. Germline lookup yields CDR1 SGHTS and CDR2 YDEGEE. CDR3 size: 13 residues. Supplemented by reference TRBV5-8 and TRBJ1-5, the full variable domain reads EAGVTQSPTHLIKTRGQQATLRCSPISGHTSVYWYQQALGLGLQFLLWYDEGEERNRGNFPPRFSGRQFPNYSSELNVNALELEDSALYLCASSSQINQPQHFGDGTRLSIL.

V gene TRBV18 combines with J gene TRBJ1-1; D perhaps matches TRBD1 (5 bases). Germline V gives CDR1 KGHSH, CDR2 LQKENI. The CDR3 length is 15 residues. V shed 6 bases and J shed 1 base, with 15 bases lying between them. CDR3 DNA sequence: TGTGCCAGCTCTCCAGCGGGACGGTCGAACACTGAAGCTTTCTTT. Translation gives CASSPAGRSNTEAFF.

The chain employs TRBV4-1 and TRBJ2-3; 8 bases line up with TRBD1. Germline-derived CDR1 and CDR2 are MGHRA and YSYEKL. V shed 4 bases and J 3 bases; nucleotides not matched to a gene: 12. The CDR3 extends over 17 amino acids. CDR3 region: CASSRGQGDRGTDTQYF. Here the CDR3 DNA reads TGCGCCAGCAGCCGCGGCCAGGGAGACAGGGGTACAGATACGCAGTATTTT.

A word on this clone: Germline is not matched at one junction end, which may reflect a read error. V usage is TRBV5-1 and J usage is TRBJ1-3; D unclear. Germline-derived CDR1 and CDR2 are SGHRS and YFSETQ. This CDR3 is built from 15 residues. The CDR3 region is CASRLDPASGNTIYF. As DNA, the CDR3 is TGCGCCAGCAGGTTGGACCCAGCCTCTGGAAACACCATATATTTT. Full variable domain (remainder filled in from reference TRBV5-1 and TRBJ1-3): KAGVTQTPRYLIKTRGQQVTLSCSPISGHRSVSWYQQTPGQGLQFLFEYFSETQRNKGNFPGRFSGRQFSNSRSEMNVSTLELGDSALYLCASRLDPASGNTIYFGEGSWLTVV.

This chain connects TRBV7-2 to TRBJ2-3; 7 bases agree with TRBD1. CDR3 size: 15 residues. Germline CDR1 is SGHTA and CDR2 is FQGNSA. V lost 5 bases and J lost 0; bases outside the gene matches: 5. The CDR3 here is CASSLGQPSTDTQYF. The DNA for the CDR3 is TGTGCCAGCAGCCTGGGACAGCCTAGCACAGATACGCAGTATTTT.

As to this clone: The sample contains more than one DNA sequence encoding this CDR3. V usage is TRBV7-2 and J usage is TRBJ1-1, with D uncertain. Trimming shortened V by 5 bases and J by 2 bases, and 9 bases separated the two germline ends. The CDR3 has 13 amino acids. Germline V gene lookup returns CDR1 SGHTA and CDR2 FQGNSA. The CDR3 region is CASSRQENTEAFF. The CDR3 DNA reads TGTGCCAGCAGCCGGCAAGAAAACACTGAAGCTTTCTTT. Together with reference TRBV7-2 and TRBJ1-1, the CDR3 gives the full variable domain: GAGVSQSPSNKVTEKGKDVELRCDPISGHTALYWYRQSLGQGLEFLIYFQGNSAPDKSGLPSDRFSAERTGGSVSTLTIQRTQQEDSAVYLCASSRQENTEAFFGQGTRLTVV.

The CDR3 DNA reads as TGTGCCAGCAGCCCCCCTGGGCGTCTGGGCACCGGGGAGCTGTTTTTT. This codes for CASSPPGRLGTGELFF. V usage is TRBV7-9 and J usage is TRBJ2-2; D is ambiguous. The germline V and J ends were trimmed by 5 bases and 4 bases, with 17 bases remaining between them. From germline, CDR1 is SEHNR and CDR2 FQNEAQ (reference sequence). The CDR3 runs to 16 residues.

The chain has TRBV19 and TRBJ2-2; 9 bases agree with TRBD1. The CDR3 consists of 17 residues. The V gene's germline CDR1 is LNHDA and CDR2 SQIVND (reference sequence). With V trimmed by 5 bases and J by 0 bases, 7 bases remained unmatched. CDR3 residues: CASSFGQGFANTGELFF. The DNA of the CDR3 is TGTGCCAGTAGTTTTGGACAGGGGTTCGCGAACACCGGGGAGCTGTTTTTT.

V is TRBV28 and J is TRBJ2-5, with TRBD2 matching 14 bases. V lost 6 bases to trimming and J lost 5 bases; unmatched junction nucleotides: 8. Germline V gene sequence: CDR1 MDHEN, CDR2 SYDVKM. CDR3 length: 16 amino acids. The CDR3 region is CASRTGTSGGWETQYF. The CDR3 nucleotides are TGTGCCAGCAGGACCGGGACTAGCGGGGGATGGGAGACCCAGTACTTC. The full variable domain, completed using reference TRBV28 and TRBJ2-5, is DVKVTQSSRYLVKRTGEKVFLECVQDMDHENMFWYRQDPGLGLRLIYFSYDVKMKEKGDIPEGYSVSREKKERFSLILESASTNQTSMYLCASRTGTSGGWETQYFGPGTRLLVL.

This chain uses TRBV11-1 with TRBJ2-7; the D call may be TRBD1 or TRBD2 (5 bases each). The CDR3 spans 15 residues. Trimming removed 0 bases at V and 7 bases at J, with 16 bases between. Per the germline V gene, CDR1 is SGHAT and CDR2 is FQDESV (reference sequence). The CDR3 here is CASSLAGDGVEEQYF. DNA for the CDR3: TGTGCCAGCAGCTTAGCGGGGGACGGGGTGGAAGAGCAGTACTTC.

This chain connects TRBV5-6 to TRBJ1-2; TRBD1 matches at 7 bases. CDR3 length: 15 residues. CDR1 and CDR2 from the germline V gene are SGHDT and YYEEEE. V was clipped by 4 bases and J by 1 base; unmatched bases: 7. CDR3 region: CASSHQGVVNYGYTF. DNA for the CDR3: TGTGCCAGCAGCCATCAGGGGGTTGTTAACTATGGCTACACCTTC.

This clone came up a few times. The chain uses TRBV6-1 and TRBJ2-1; 10 bases are shared with TRBD1. This CDR3 comprises 14 residues. The V and J ends lost 7 bases and 4 bases, in that order; junction bases with no gene match: 4. Germline V lookup: CDR1 MNHNS, CDR2 SASEGT. In DNA, the CDR3 is TGTGCCAGCACCCGACAGGGGGCATACAATGAGCAGTTCTTC. Translation gives CASTRQGAYNEQFF.

This chain joins TRBV10-3 and TRBJ1-1; no clear D gene. V was cut by 5 bases and J by 1 base, with 14 bases left in between. Germline CDR1 and CDR2: ENHRY and SYGVKD. The length of the CDR3 is 15 residues. The CDR3 is CAISSQEVWNTEAFF. CDR3 sequence (DNA): TGTGCCATCAGTTCCCAGGAGGTCTGGAACACTGAAGCTTTCTTT.

CDR3: CASSIMAGSSYEQYF. CDR3 nucleotides: TGTGCCAGTAGTATCATGGCAGGGAGCTCCTACGAGCAGTACTTC. This rearrangement joins TRBV19 to TRBJ2-7; D tentatively reads TRBD1 or TRBD2 (5 bases each). V was cut by 3 bases and J by 0 bases, with 12 bases left in between. The CDR3 extends over 15 amino acids. Germline V gene data show CDR1 as LNHDA and CDR2 as SQIVND (reference sequence).

V usage is TRBV2 and J usage is TRBJ2-7; 10 nucleotides match TRBD2. The CDR3 totals 13 residues. In germline, CDR1 is SNHLY, CDR2 FYNNEI. The V gene end was trimmed by 6 bases and the J gene end by 7 bases; junction bases not matched to a gene: 6. The chain's CDR3 is CASRLAGEGEQYF. DNA for the CDR3: TGTGCCAGCAGGCTAGCGGGAGAGGGTGAGCAGTACTTC.

The J gene is TRBJ2-5, the V gene TRBV6-1; tentative D call: TRBD2 (6 bases). Germline assignment: CDR1 MNHNS and CDR2 SASEGT. V gave up 3 bases and J gave up 4 bases, with 15 bases separating them. The CDR3 is 15 amino acids. The CDR3: CASSEINGRRETQYF. The CDR3, as DNA: TGTGCCAGCAGTGAGATCAACGGGAGAAGAGAGACCCAGTACTTC.

This chain connects TRBV5-1 to TRBJ2-7, with 7 positions matching TRBD1. The CDR3 is 11 residues long. CDR1 SGHRS and CDR2 YFSETQ come from the germline V gene. J lost 10 bases, V lost 4 bases, and 5 bases had no gene match. The CDR3 coding sequence is TGCGCCAGCAGCCCCGGGACAGCCCAGTACTTC. Its translation is CASSPGTAQYF.

The rearrangement links TRBV9 to TRBJ2-1; 9 bases are a match to TRBD2. Germline lookup yields CDR1 SGDLS and CDR2 YYNGEE. CDR3 length: 16 amino acids. Losses at the gene ends were 4 bases for V and 2 bases for J; bases not matched to a gene: 7. CDR3 bases: TGTGCCAGCAGCCCCGGTCCTAGCGGGGCCTACAATGAGCAGTTCTTC. Translated: CASSPGPSGAYNEQFF.

The chain employs TRBV5-4 and TRBJ2-7, with 11 bases that match TRBD2. CDR3 length equals 18 residues. Germline-derived CDR1 and CDR2 are SGHNT and YYREEE (reference sequence). J was trimmed by 2 bases and V by 4 bases; bases with no gene match: 14. The CDR3 protein is CASSRSGTSGRLTYEQYF. The CDR3, as DNA: TGTGCCAGCAGCCGTTCAGGTACTAGCGGGAGACTAACCTACGAGCAGTACTTC.

The rearrangement joins TRBV9 to TRBJ2-1, with 15 positions matching TRBD2. Germline V gives CDR1 SGDLS, CDR2 YYNGEE. This CDR3 contains 18 residues. V lost 3 bases and J lost 7; bases outside the gene matches: 11. The CDR3 DNA is TGTGCCAGCAGCGCCGGGACTAGCGGGGGGCCCCGGATGAATGAGCAGTTCTTC. It is translated as CASSAGTSGGPRMNEQFF.

This clone was seen a few times. CDR3 sequence reads: CASRNRDRGGPLHF. The CDR3 DNA sequence: TGTGCCAGCAGAAACCGGGACAGGGGTGGACCCCTCCACTTT. The gene calls are TRBV5-6 and TRBJ1-6; 10 nucleotides match TRBD1. CDR1 is SGHDT and CDR2 is YYEEEE in the germline V gene. Trimming cost V 5 bases and J 12 bases; bases outside gene matches: 8. This CDR3 region has 14 residues.

This clone came up once. The chain carries TRBV19 and TRBJ2-1, with 11 bases fitting TRBD2. The V and J ends lost 5 bases and 6 bases, in that order; junction bases with no gene match: 3. This CDR3 is 14 amino acids long. The germline gives CDR1 LNHDA, CDR2 SQIVND (reference sequence). This chain's CDR3 is CASSLAGGPNEQFF. The CDR3 DNA follows: TGTGCCAGTAGTTTAGCGGGAGGGCCCAATGAGCAGTTCTTC.

This chain connects TRBV25-1 to TRBJ1-2, with D maybe TRBD1 (6 bases). V was trimmed by 2 bases and J by 8 bases, leaving 24 bases between them. The CDR3 is made up of 17 amino acids. Looked up from germline, CDR1 is MGHDK and CDR2 is SYGVNS. Here the CDR3 reads CASSEEKKVSGGGGYTF. CDR3 coding DNA: TGTGCCAGCAGTGAAGAGAAGAAGGTTTCGGGTGGGGGCGGCTACACCTTC.